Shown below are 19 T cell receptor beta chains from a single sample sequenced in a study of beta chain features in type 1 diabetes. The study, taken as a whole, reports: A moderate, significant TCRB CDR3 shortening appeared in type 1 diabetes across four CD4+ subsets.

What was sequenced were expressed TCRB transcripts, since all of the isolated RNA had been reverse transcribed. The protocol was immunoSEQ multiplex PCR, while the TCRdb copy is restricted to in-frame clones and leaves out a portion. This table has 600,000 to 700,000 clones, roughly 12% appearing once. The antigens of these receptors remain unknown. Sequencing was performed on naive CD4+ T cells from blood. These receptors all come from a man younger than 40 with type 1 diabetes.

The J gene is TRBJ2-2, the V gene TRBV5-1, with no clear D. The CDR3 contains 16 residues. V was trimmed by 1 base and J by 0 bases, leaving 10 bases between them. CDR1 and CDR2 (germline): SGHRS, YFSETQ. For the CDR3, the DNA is TGCGCCAGCAGCTTGAATTTACTCGCGAACACCGGGGAGCTGTTTTTT. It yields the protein CASSLNLLANTGELFF.

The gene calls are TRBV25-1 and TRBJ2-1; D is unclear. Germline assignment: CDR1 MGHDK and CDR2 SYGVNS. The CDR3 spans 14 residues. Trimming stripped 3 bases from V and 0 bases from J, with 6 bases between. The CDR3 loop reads CASSDTLSYNEQFF. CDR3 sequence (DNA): TGTGCCAGCAGTGATACCCTCTCCTACAATGAGCAGTTCTTC.

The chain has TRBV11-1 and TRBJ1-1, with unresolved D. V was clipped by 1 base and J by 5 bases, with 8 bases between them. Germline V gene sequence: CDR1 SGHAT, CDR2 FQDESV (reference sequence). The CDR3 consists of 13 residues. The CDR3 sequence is CASSLEGGTEAFF. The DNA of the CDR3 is TGTGCCAGCAGCTTAGAAGGTGGAACTGAAGCTTTCTTT.

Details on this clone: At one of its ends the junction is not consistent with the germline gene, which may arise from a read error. The CDR3 DNA follows: TGTGCCAGCAATCACGGACTCCAAGTGGATTTT. This encodes CASNHGLQVDF. The chain is built from TRBV28 and TRBJ1-3; D is undetermined. The germline V gene has CDR1 MDHEN and CDR2 SYDVKM. There are 11 residues in the CDR3.

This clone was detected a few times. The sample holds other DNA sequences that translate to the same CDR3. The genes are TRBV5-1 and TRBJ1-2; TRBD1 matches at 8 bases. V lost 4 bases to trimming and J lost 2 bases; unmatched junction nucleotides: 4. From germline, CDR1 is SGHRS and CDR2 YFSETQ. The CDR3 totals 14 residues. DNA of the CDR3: TGCGCCAGCAGCGAAGGACAGGGAAACTATGGCTACACCTTC. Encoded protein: CASSEGQGNYGYTF.

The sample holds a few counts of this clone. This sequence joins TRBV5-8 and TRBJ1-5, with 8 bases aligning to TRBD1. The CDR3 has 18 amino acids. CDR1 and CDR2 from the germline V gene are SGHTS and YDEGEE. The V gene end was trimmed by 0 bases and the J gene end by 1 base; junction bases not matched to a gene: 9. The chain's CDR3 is CASSLDKDRAESNQPQHF. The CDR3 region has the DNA TGTGCCAGCAGCTTGGATAAGGACAGGGCCGAGAGCAATCAGCCCCAGCATTTT.

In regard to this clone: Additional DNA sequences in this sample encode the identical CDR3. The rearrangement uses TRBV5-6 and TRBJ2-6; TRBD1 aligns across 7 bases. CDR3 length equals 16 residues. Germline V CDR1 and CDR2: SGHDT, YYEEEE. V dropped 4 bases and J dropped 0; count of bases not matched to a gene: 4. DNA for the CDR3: TGTGCCAGCAGCCGGGACAGCTACTCTGGGGCCAACGTCCTGACTTTC. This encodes CASSRDSYSGANVLTF.

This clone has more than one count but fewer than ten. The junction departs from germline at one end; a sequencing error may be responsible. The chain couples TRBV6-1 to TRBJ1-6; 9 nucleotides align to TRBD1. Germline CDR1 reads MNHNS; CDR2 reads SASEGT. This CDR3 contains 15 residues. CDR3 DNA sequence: TGTGCCAGCAGAGAAGGTCCGGGACAGGGTTCACCCCTCCACTTT. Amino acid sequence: CASREGPGQGSPLHF.

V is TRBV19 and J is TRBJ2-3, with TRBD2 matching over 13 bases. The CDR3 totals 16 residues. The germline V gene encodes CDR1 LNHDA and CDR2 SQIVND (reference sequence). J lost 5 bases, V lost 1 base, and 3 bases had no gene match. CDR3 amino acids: CASSIGGLAGRDTQYF. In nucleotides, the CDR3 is TGTGCCAGTAGTATAGGGGGACTAGCGGGACGAGATACGCAGTATTTT.

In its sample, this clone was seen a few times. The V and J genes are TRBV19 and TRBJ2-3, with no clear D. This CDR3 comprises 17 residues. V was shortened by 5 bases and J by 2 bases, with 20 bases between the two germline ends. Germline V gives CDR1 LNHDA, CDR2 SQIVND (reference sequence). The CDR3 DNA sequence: TGTGCCAGTAGTCTCGCGCCGGCCTCCTTCTTCACAGATACGCAGTATTTT. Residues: CASSLAPASFFTDTQYF.

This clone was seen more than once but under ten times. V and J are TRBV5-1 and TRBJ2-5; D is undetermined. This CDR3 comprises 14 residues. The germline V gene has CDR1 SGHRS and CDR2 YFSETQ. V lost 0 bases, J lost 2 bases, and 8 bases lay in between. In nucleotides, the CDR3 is TGCGCCAGCAGCTTGGCGCCCGATCAAGAGACCCAGTACTTC. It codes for CASSLAPDQETQYF.

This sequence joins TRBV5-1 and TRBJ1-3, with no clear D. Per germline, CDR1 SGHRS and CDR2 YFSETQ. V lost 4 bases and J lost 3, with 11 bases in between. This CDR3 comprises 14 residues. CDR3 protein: CASSVELGGNTIYF. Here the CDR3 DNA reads TGCGCCAGCAGCGTAGAACTAGGTGGAAACACCATATATTTT.

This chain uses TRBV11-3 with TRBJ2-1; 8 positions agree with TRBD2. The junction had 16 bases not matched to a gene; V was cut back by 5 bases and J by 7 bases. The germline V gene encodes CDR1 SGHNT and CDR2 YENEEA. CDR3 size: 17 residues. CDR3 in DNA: TGTGCCAGCAGCCCCTTGAGCGGGGGACTGCCGGAGAATGAGCAGTTCTTC. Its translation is CASSPLSGGLPENEQFF.

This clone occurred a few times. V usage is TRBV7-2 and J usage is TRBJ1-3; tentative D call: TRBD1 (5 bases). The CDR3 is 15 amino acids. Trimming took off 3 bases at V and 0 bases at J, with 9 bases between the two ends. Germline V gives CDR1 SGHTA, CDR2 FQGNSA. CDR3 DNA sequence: TGTGCCAGCAGCTTGGGGCTCACCTCTGGAAACACCATATATTTT. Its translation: CASSLGLTSGNTIYF.

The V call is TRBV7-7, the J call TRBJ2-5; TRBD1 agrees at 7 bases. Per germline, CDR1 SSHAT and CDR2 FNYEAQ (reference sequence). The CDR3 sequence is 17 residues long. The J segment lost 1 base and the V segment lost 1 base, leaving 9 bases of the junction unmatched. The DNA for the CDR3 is TGTGCCAGCAGCTTAGGAGGGGGCGCTGGGGTCCAAGAGACCCAGTACTTC. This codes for CASSLGGGAGVQETQYF.

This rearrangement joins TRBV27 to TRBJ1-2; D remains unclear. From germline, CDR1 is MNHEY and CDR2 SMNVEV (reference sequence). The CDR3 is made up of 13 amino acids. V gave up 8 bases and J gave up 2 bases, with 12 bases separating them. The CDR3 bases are TGTGCCAGCGGGCCGGGCTTGAACTATGGCTACACCTTC. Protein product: CASGPGLNYGYTF.

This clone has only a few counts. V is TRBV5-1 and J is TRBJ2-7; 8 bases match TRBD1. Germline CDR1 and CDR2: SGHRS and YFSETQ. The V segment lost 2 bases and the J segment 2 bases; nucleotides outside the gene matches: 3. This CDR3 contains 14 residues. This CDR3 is CASSFGTGPYEQYF. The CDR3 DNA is TGCGCCAGCAGCTTTGGGACAGGTCCCTACGAGCAGTACTTC.

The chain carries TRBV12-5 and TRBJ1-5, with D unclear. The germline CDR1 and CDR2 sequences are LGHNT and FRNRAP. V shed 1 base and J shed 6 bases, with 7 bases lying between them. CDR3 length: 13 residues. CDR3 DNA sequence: TGTGCTAGTGGTTTGGAGATGGGTCAGCCCCAGCATTTT. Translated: CASGLEMGQPQHF.

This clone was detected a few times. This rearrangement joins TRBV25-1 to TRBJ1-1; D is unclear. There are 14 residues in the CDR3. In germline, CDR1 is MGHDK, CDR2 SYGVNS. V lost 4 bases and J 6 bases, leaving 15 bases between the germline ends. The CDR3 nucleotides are TGTGCCAGCAGTGCCCCCAGTGGTTTGGCTGAAGCTTTCTTT. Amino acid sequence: CASSAPSGLAEAFF. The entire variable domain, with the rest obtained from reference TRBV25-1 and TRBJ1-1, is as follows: EADIYQTPRYLVIGTGKKITLECSQTMGHDKMYWYQQDPGMELHLIHYSYGVNSTEKGDLSSESTVSRIRTEHFPLTLESARPSHTSQYLCASSAPSGLAEAFFGQGTRLTVV.